One and the same sample provided the 8 T cell receptor beta chains below, sequenced in a study of T cells in Graves' hyperthyroidism and ophthalmopathy. From RNA transcripts, TCR beta CDR3 regions were amplified. HTBI primers were employed in a first-round RT-PCR of the TCR CDR3. Using its own MiXCR run on the multiplex PCR reads, TCRdb lists one record per CDR3 protein. Of a few hundred thousand distinct CDR3 sequences detected, around 14% appear once; the ten largest clones hold around 7.3%. The sequencing sample was made of blood. The receptors shown here come from a woman under 30 with Graves' hyperthyroidism.

This clonotype was seen at least ten times. The rearrangement links TRBV29-1 to TRBJ2-2, with TRBD1 matching over 9 bases. CDR3 length equals 12 residues. Germline V CDR1 and CDR2: SQVTM, ANQGSEA. CDR3 loop: CLAGTGTGELFF. CDR3 DNA: TGCCTCGCCGGGACAGGGACCGGGGAGCTGTTTTTT.

This clonotype occurred a few times. The rearrangement uses TRBV18 and TRBJ2-7; D is undetermined. Trimming left V 2 bases short and J 1 base short, with 9 bases between. CDR3 length equals 14 residues. CDR1 KGHSH and CDR2 LQKENI come from the germline V gene. The CDR3 loop reads CASSPMGASYEQYF. The CDR3 coding sequence is TGTGCCAGCTCACCAATGGGCGCTTCCTACGAGCAGTACTTC.

The chain combines TRBV2 with TRBJ1-5; D possibly corresponds to TRBD1 (5 bases). The V end was cut by 7 bases, the J end by 7 bases, with 8 bases between. Germline assignment: CDR1 SNHLY and CDR2 FYNNEI. CDR3 size: 11 residues. Written as DNA, the CDR3 is TGTGCCAGCACCCGGGGGCAGCCCCAGCATTTT. Translated: CASTRGQPQHF. Complete variable domain (other parts from reference TRBV2 and TRBJ1-5): EPEVTQTPSHQVTQMGQEVILRCVPISNHLYFYWYRQILGQKVEFLVSFYNNEISEKSEIFDDQFSVERPDGSNFTLKIRSTKLEDSAMYFCASTRGQPQHFGDGTRLSIL.

The table lists this clonotype with many counts. The rearrangement joins TRBV28 to TRBJ1-5; TRBD1 matches 8 bases. The CDR3 has 16 residues. The trim removed 2 bases at V and 3 bases at J, leaving 6 bases unmatched. Germline V gene lookup returns CDR1 MDHEN and CDR2 SYDVKM. This CDR3 is CASSLRDRISNQPQHF. As DNA, the CDR3 is TGTGCCAGCAGTTTAAGGGACAGGATATCCAATCAGCCCCAGCATTTT.

Ten or more counts support this clonotype. V and J are TRBV5-1 and TRBJ1-2, with TRBD1 as a possible D gene (5 bases). V was shortened by 3 bases and J by 4 bases, with 16 bases between the two germline ends. Per germline, CDR1 SGHRS and CDR2 YFSETQ. The CDR3 extends over 15 amino acids. The CDR3 here is CASSSSLDSLYGYTF. The CDR3 DNA reads TGCGCCAGCAGCTCCTCTCTTGACAGCCTCTATGGCTACACCTTC.

Ten or more counts support this clonotype. This chain uses TRBV7-8 with TRBJ2-5; D is undetermined. Germline V gene lookup returns CDR1 SGHVS and CDR2 FQNEAQ. V was shortened by 1 base and J by 0 bases, with 6 bases between the two germline ends. The CDR3 spans 14 residues. The CDR3 DNA reads TGTGCCAGCAGCTTAGAAGGGCACCAAGAGACCCAGTACTTC. This encodes CASSLEGHQETQYF. The variable domain in full, with the rest retrieved from reference TRBV7-8 and TRBJ2-5, is GAGVSQSPRYKVAKRGQDVALRCDPISGHVSLFWYQQALGQGPEFLTYFQNEAQLDKSGLPSDRFFAERPEGSVSTLKIQRTQQEDSAVYLCASSLEGHQETQYFGPGTRLLVL.

The rearrangement uses TRBV3-1 and TRBJ2-5; 9 nucleotides match TRBD2. The trim removed 0 bases at V and 1 base at J, leaving 12 bases unmatched. This CDR3 region has 19 residues. Germline-derived CDR1 and CDR2 are LGHDT and YNNKEL (reference sequence). The CDR3 nucleotides are TGTGCCAGCAGCCAAGATCGTCGCGGGAGCGGGAGGTTCCAAGAGACCCAGTACTTC. Translating it yields CASSQDRRGSGRFQETQYF.

Many counts were recorded for this clonotype. V is TRBV6-1 and J is TRBJ1-6; D ambiguous. This CDR3 is 16 amino acids long. V lost 1 base, J lost 0 bases, and 7 bases lay in between. The germline V gene has CDR1 MNHNS and CDR2 SASEGT. CDR3 nucleotide sequence: TGTGCCAGCAGTGAAGGCTCCCACTCCTATAATTCACCCCTCCACTTT. Its translation: CASSEGSHSYNSPLHF.